This is a list of T cell receptor beta chains from one sample in a study of cytomegalovirus exposure and HLA in healthy donors. The table came from immunoSEQ multiplex PCR; TCRdb's copy has only in-frame clones and leaves some out. The sample carries over 85,000 clones, approximately 83% recorded once. The specimen sequenced was PBMCs. Receptors originate from a middle-aged man in good health and CMV-seronegative. Both conserved end residues are part of each CDR3. A D gene is named only where the DNA matches it firmly. Expanded clones get a size class; other rows say once, few or many, or leave the size out.

TRBD1,TRBV2,TRBJ2-7,.,TGTGCCAGCAGGGGGCCCCGGGCAGGGGGCGAGCAGTACTTC,CASRGPRAGGEQYF
.,TRBV29-1,TRBJ1-1,.,TGCAGCGTTGTTGGGCAAAACACTGAAGCTTTCTTT,CSVVGQNTEAFF
.,TRBV4-2,TRBJ2-2,.,TGTGCCAGCAGCAGCACGGGGAGGTCCGGCACCGGGGAGCTGTTTTTT,CASSSTGRSGTGELFF
TRBD1,TRBV23-1,TRBJ1-5,.,TGCGCCAGCAATACAGGGGGAACGAAAAGCAATCAGCCCCAGCATTTT,CASNTGGTKSNQPQHF
.,TRBV18,TRBJ1-1,.,TGTGCCAGCTCACCAACGGGAGGAAACACTGAAGCTTTCTTT,CASSPTGGNTEAFF
TRBD1,TRBV7-2,TRBJ2-7,few,TGTGCCAGCAGCCCCTTTGGACAGGGTTATAACGAGCAGTACTTC,CASSPFGQGYNEQYF
TRBD1,TRBV19,TRBJ1-1,once,TGTGCCAGTAGAGGACAGGGTAACACTGAAGCTTTCTTT,CASRGQGNTEAFF
.,TRBV19,TRBJ1-1,.,TGTGCCAGTAGGGCCCCGGGGGGCGCGGGGGGCACTGAAGCTTTCTTT,CASRAPGGAGGTEAFF
TRBD1,TRBV11-3,TRBJ1-6,.,TGTGCCAGCAGCTTGGCGACAGGGATAGACTCACCCCTCCACTTT,CASSLATGIDSPLHF
.,TRBV5-6,TRBJ1-4,few,TGTGCCAGCAGCTTGGTTGCTTCCGCAGGGAACAAACTGTTTTTT,CASSLVASAGNKLFF
TRBD1,TRBV27,TRBJ1-1,.,TGTGCCAGCAGTTCCGGGACAGTCACGAACACTGAAGCTTTCTTT,CASSSGTVTNTEAFF
TRBD1,TRBV18,TRBJ1-1,.,TGTGCCAGCTCACCCCAGGGACAGGGTAACACTGAAGCTTTCTTT,CASSPQGQGNTEAFF
TRBD1,TRBV6-1,TRBJ1-1,few,TGTGCCAGCAGTGCCACAGGGGTTCGAAAGGACACTGAAGCTTTCTTT,CASSATGVRKDTEAFF
.,TRBV11-2,TRBJ1-4,.,TGTGCCAGCAGCTTAGATGGGCTGTGGCAGGGCGGAGGGGAACTGTTTTTT,CASSLDGLWQGGGELFF
.,TRBV5-6,TRBJ1-6,.,TGTGCCAGCAGCCCACAGGGTATGAATTCACCCCTCCACTTT,CASSPQGMNSPLHF
TRBD1,TRBV5-4,TRBJ2-3,.,TGTGCCAGCAGCTTGGCCACAGGGGCAGATACGCAGTATTTT,CASSLATGADTQYF
.,TRBV7-2,TRBJ1-5,.,TGTGCCAGCAGCTTAGACGGCAGGGGCAATCAGCCCCAGCATTTT,CASSLDGRGNQPQHF
.,TRBV6-5,TRBJ1-6,few,TGTGTTTCCGCGTCGCGCTCCTATAATTCACCCCTCCACTTT,CVSASRSYNSPLHF
TRBD2,TRBV5-4,TRBJ2-2,.,TGTGCCAGCACTCCTTTGGGGGGGATCGGGGAGCTGTTTTTT,CASTPLGGIGELFF
.,TRBV6-6,TRBJ1-1,.,TGTGCCAGCAGTTTTAGAGGGTTGGGAAACACTGAAGCTTTCTTT,CASSFRGLGNTEAFF
TRBD1,TRBV4-1,TRBJ2-1,.,TGCGCCAGCAGTGGGACAGGACGCTACAATGAGCAGTTCTTC,CASSGTGRYNEQFF
TRBD1,TRBV4-3,TRBJ2-6,.,TGCGCCAGCAGCCAAGTTCCGGGACAGGGAATTGGGGCCAACGTCCTGACTTTC,CASSQVPGQGIGANVLTF
.,TRBV29-1,TRBJ1-3,once,TGCAGCGTGCAGCCACGGGGTTCCGGAAACACCATATATTTT,CSVQPRGSGNTIYF
TRBD1,TRBV5-1,TRBJ2-7,.,TGCGCCAGCAGCCCCACGGGACAGGGGACCGAGCAGTACTTC,CASSPTGQGTEQYF
TRBD1,TRBV2,TRBJ2-3,.,TGTGCCAGCAGTGATGGGACAGTAACAGATACGCAGTATTTT,CASSDGTVTDTQYF
.,TRBV2,TRBJ1-1,few,TGTGCCAGCAGTGAAAGAGTGGCAGGCGGCGGGACTGAAGCTTTCTTT,CASSERVAGGGTEAFF
.,TRBV20-1,TRBJ2-1,.,TGCAGTGCTAGGACCGGGAGCATGGGGTTCTTC,CSARTGSMGFF
.,TRBV27,TRBJ1-6,.,TGTGCCAGTCGAAGTCCTAGCTCCTATAATTCACCCCTCCACTTT,CASRSPSSYNSPLHF
.,TRBV15,TRBJ1-1,.,TGTGCCACCAGCAGAGACGCGGGTTTAGGGGGTTCCACTGAAGCTTTCTTT,CATSRDAGLGGSTEAFF
TRBD1,TRBV5-1,TRBJ2-7,.,TGCGCCAGCAGCAAGGACAGGGAAAAGGGCTACGAGCAGTACTTC,CASSKDREKGYEQYF
TRBD1,TRBV7-9,TRBJ1-5,few,TGTGCCAGCAGCCAGGGGGGATTTGGTCAGCCCCAGCATTTT,CASSQGGFGQPQHF
.,TRBV19,TRBJ1-3,.,TGTGCCAGTACCGAATTAGGGGGGGGAAGAAGAAACACCATATATTTT,CASTELGGGRRNTIYF
.,TRBV7-8,TRBJ2-1,.,TGTGCCAGCAGCTTAGAGGCGCGGCCGTACAATGAGCAGTTCTTC,CASSLEARPYNEQFF
.,TRBV29-1,TRBJ1-1,.,TGCAGCGTTGTTATAGGAGGGAGGGGCACTGAAGCTTTCTTT,CSVVIGGRGTEAFF
TRBD1,TRBV7-9,TRBJ1-1,.,TGTGCCAGCACCCCGTGGGCAGGGGGTGGGACTGAAGCTTTCTTT,CASTPWAGGGTEAFF
TRBD1,TRBV6-4,TRBJ2-3,.,TGTGCCAGCAGTGCCGACAGGGGTACGCAGTATTTT,CASSADRGTQYF
TRBD1,TRBV7-9,TRBJ2-5,.,TGTGCCAGCAGCCGATCAGGGGGAAGTAGGGAGACCCAGTACTTC,CASSRSGGSRETQYF
.,TRBV29-1,TRBJ1-5,few,TGCAGCGCCCTAGCCCCGACTGGGCCCCAGCATTTT,CSALAPTGPQHF
TRBD1,TRBV6-5,TRBJ2-2,.,TGTGCCAGCAGTTACCGGACAGGGGAGGGGACCGGGGAGCTGTTTTTT,CASSYRTGEGTGELFF
TRBD1,TRBV6-1,TRBJ2-2,.,TGTGCCAGCAGTAGACAGGGGGAAAGGGGGGAGCTGTTTTTT,CASSRQGERGELFF
.,TRBV5-4,TRBJ1-1,few,TGTGCCAGCAGCGAAAATCGGGTCTTTAACACTGAAGCTTTCTTT,CASSENRVFNTEAFF
.,TRBV5-4,TRBJ1-1,.,TGTGCCAGCAGCTTGGACAGGGCCAAGAACACTGAAGCTTTCTTT,CASSLDRAKNTEAFF
TRBD2,TRBV19,TRBJ2-3,few,TGTGCCAGTAGTATCGGCGGGGGGGCTAGAGATACGCAGTATTTT,CASSIGGGARDTQYF
.,TRBV5-4,TRBJ2-2,once,TGTGCCAGCAGCTTTGGCGGGACGAACACCGGGGAGCTGTTTTTT,CASSFGGTNTGELFF
TRBD1,TRBV28,TRBJ2-5,.,TGTGCCAGCAGTTTTGTCAAATCGGGACAGGGTCCCCAGTACTTC,CASSFVKSGQGPQYF
TRBD2,TRBV6-5,TRBJ2-7,once,TGTGCCAGCAGTTACTCGAGCGGGGGGACCTACGAGCAGTACTTC,CASSYSSGGTYEQYF
TRBD1,TRBV29-1,TRBJ1-1,.,TGCAGCGTTGAGGGGCGTACCACGACCAGGACAGGTGTAGCTTTCTTT,CSVEGRTTTRTGVAFF
.,TRBV2,TRBJ1-1,.,TGTGCCAGCACGGCCCAGGCGGGAAGCACTGAAGCTTTCTTT,CASTAQAGSTEAFF
.,TRBV29-1,TRBJ1-5,.,TGCAGCGTTGAGGTGGGGCTCAATCAGCCCCAGCATTTT,CSVEVGLNQPQHF
.,TRBV5-1,TRBJ1-6,.,TGCGCCAGCAGCCAAGTGAGCTCCTATAATTCACCCCTCCACTTT,CASSQVSSYNSPLHF
TRBD2,TRBV4-3,TRBJ2-3,.,TGCGCCAGCAGCCATGTCGTGAGCGGGGCACTCTTGACGCAGTATTTT,CASSHVVSGALLTQYF
.,TRBV6-5,TRBJ1-2,.,TGTGCCAGCAGTTATAGGGACACCCAGGGTGGCTACACCTTC,CASSYRDTQGGYTF
TRBD1,TRBV6-5,TRBJ1-4,.,TGTGCCAGCAGAAGGACAGGGGGAAATGAAAAACTGTTTTTT,CASRRTGGNEKLFF